Each of the 8 T cell receptor beta chains below was sequenced from the same sample in a study of CD8+ T cells in alopecia areata. Treatment specified: oral pan-JAK inhibitor, 5-10 mg twice daily. Following extraction, RNA underwent reverse transcription to cDNA, which served as the sequencing template. Only in-frame clones appear in the TCRdb table, and some are missing; sequencing was by immunoSEQ multiplex PCR. Of about 180,000 clones in the sample, 50% to 75% were seen once. Sequencing was performed on CD4+ T cells sorted from blood, taken around week 55, from a patient treated with tofacitinib. The receptors derive from a human donor with alopecia areata.

The V call is TRBV27, the J call TRBJ1-1; 8 nucleotides line up with TRBD1. J was trimmed by 10 bases and V by 5 bases; bases with no gene match: 6. This CDR3 is 12 amino acids long. CDR1 and CDR2 (germline): MNHEY, SMNVEV (reference sequence). The chain's CDR3 is CASSATGGRAFF. The DNA of the CDR3 is TGTGCCAGCAGTGCCACAGGGGGGAGAGCTTTCTTT.

This chain links TRBV11-3 with TRBJ2-3; D possibly matches TRBD1 or TRBD2 (5 bases each). Germline V CDR1 and CDR2: SGHNT, YENEEA. CDR3 length equals 15 residues. V was cut by 3 bases and J by 2 bases, with 12 bases left in between. This chain's CDR3 is CASSFRDGFTDTQYF. CDR3 bases: TGTGCCAGCAGCTTCCGGGACGGCTTCACAGATACGCAGTATTTT.

This chain links TRBV6-5 with TRBJ1-5, with a weak D call TRBD1 (5 bases). CDR1 and CDR2 (germline): MNHEY, SVGAGI. The CDR3 consists of 15 residues. The V gene lost 5 bases and the J gene lost 0 bases, with 11 bases spanning the gap. The CDR3 reads CASSPQGTSNQPQHF. The CDR3 coding sequence is TGTGCCAGCAGTCCCCAGGGTACTAGCAATCAGCCCCAGCATTTT.

This clone was observed a few times. This chain connects TRBV6-6 to TRBJ1-6; D is ambiguous. Trimming removed 6 bases from V and 7 bases from J, with 10 bases in between. The length of the CDR3 is 13 residues. Germline lookup yields CDR1 MNHNY and CDR2 SVGAGI (reference sequence). The CDR3 loop is CASRVELNSPLHF. Here the CDR3 DNA reads TGTGCCAGCAGGGTGGAATTGAATTCACCCCTCCACTTT.

V usage is TRBV4-1 and J usage is TRBJ1-6; weak D call: TRBD1 (6 bases). V dropped 0 bases and J dropped 13 bases, with 13 bases sitting between them. The CDR3 runs 14 residues. Germline CDR1 MGHRA, CDR2 YSYEKL. CDR3 nucleotide sequence: TGCGCCAGCAGCCAAGACACGCAGGGGCGCCCCCTCCACTTT. Residues: CASSQDTQGRPLHF.

V gene TRBV5-5 combines with J gene TRBJ2-3, with D hard to call. The germline V gene encodes CDR1 SGHKS and CDR2 YYEKEE (reference sequence). V shed 0 bases and J shed 1 base, with 6 bases lying between them. This CDR3 spans 14 amino acids. As DNA, the CDR3 is TGTGCCAGCAGCTTGGAACTGGGCACAGATACGCAGTATTTT. As protein: CASSLELGTDTQYF.

A single count supports this clone. The gene calls are TRBV4-1 and TRBJ1-2; D is unclear. Trimming shortened V by 1 base and J by 0 bases, and 9 bases separated the two germline ends. The CDR3 loop spans 15 amino acids. Per germline, CDR1 MGHRA and CDR2 YSYEKL. The CDR3 bases are TGCGCCAGCAGCCAAGTCTTACGGCCTAACTATGGCTACACCTTC. Residues: CASSQVLRPNYGYTF.

This chain joins TRBV7-6 and TRBJ2-7; TRBD1 matches at 7 bases. Germline trimming cut 5 bases from V and 4 bases from J; bases unmatched to any gene: 11. This CDR3 comprises 15 residues. Looked up from germline, CDR1 is SGHVS and CDR2 is FNYEAQ. The CDR3 sequence is CASSPQQGSWYEQYF. CDR3 DNA sequence: TGTGCCAGCAGCCCCCAACAGGGGTCCTGGTACGAGCAGTACTTC.